What follows are 21 T cell receptor beta chains derived from one specimen sequenced in a study of cytomegalovirus exposure and HLA in healthy donors. 60 Vbeta and 13 Jbeta primers were used in PCR. The table came from immunoSEQ multiplex PCR; TCRdb's copy has only in-frame clones and leaves some out. Altogether some 60,000 clones are present, 75% to 85% being singletons, with the ten largest covering 6%. Sequencing was performed on PBMCs. The receptors stem from a male donor in good health and CMV-seronegative.

The rearrangement uses TRBV7-3 and TRBJ2-5; 14 bases map to TRBD2. J gave up 3 bases and V 5 bases, and 5 bases lay outside the gene matches. The CDR3 consists of 16 residues. CDR1 is SGHTA, CDR2 FQGTGA, per germline. This CDR3 is CASSPRLAGGEETQYF. The CDR3 nucleotides read TGTGCCAGCAGCCCCCGACTAGCGGGGGGGGAAGAGACCCAGTACTTC.

The rearrangement links TRBV2 to TRBJ1-1; a possible D gene is TRBD1 (5 bases). There are 14 residues in the CDR3. Germline loops: CDR1 SNHLY, CDR2 FYNNEI. V gave up 6 bases and J gave up 2 bases, with 13 bases separating them. CDR3 coding DNA: TGTGCCAGCAGCCCGACAGCCACCAACACTGAAGCTTTCTTT. Its translation is CASSPTATNTEAFF.

The V gene is TRBV13, the J gene TRBJ2-7; a weak D match, TRBD2 (5 bases). Per the germline V gene, CDR1 is PRHDT and CDR2 is FYEKMQ (reference sequence). CDR3 length: 18 residues. Trimming shortened V by 5 bases and J by 1 base, and 24 bases separated the two germline ends. CDR3 coding DNA: TGTGCCAGCAGCCCCGGGTCCTTTGGCGGGTCACGTTCCTACGAGCAGTACTTC. It encodes CASSPGSFGGSRSYEQYF.

This chain uses TRBV27 with TRBJ1-2; TRBD1 agrees at 9 bases. The trim removed 1 base at V and 5 bases at J, leaving 8 bases unmatched. This CDR3 is 16 amino acids long. The germline V gene encodes CDR1 MNHEY and CDR2 SMNVEV (reference sequence). The CDR3 DNA is TGTGCCAGCAGTTTATTGGCCCAACAGGGGGCATATGGCTACACCTTC. This gives the protein CASSLLAQQGAYGYTF.

The V call is TRBV7-3, the J call TRBJ2-7, with no clear D. The germline gives CDR1 SGHTA, CDR2 FQGTGA. The length of the CDR3 is 13 residues. V gave up 3 bases and J gave up 3 bases, with 9 bases separating them. CDR3 bases: TGTGCCAGCAGCTTGAGTCCCAACTACGAGCAGTACTTC. The encoded protein is CASSLSPNYEQYF.

This chain joins TRBV9 and TRBJ1-2, with D unresolved. The V end lost 3 bases, the J end lost 9 bases, and 6 bases lay between the germline ends. The germline CDR1 and CDR2 sequences are SGDLS and YYNGEE. This CDR3 contains 10 residues. The CDR3 spells CASSARCYTF. CDR3 in DNA: TGTGCCAGCAGCGCCCGGTGCTACACCTTC.

The chain carries TRBV4-2 and TRBJ2-1, with 16 bases lining up with TRBD2. Germline V gene sequence: CDR1 LGHNA, CDR2 YNFKEQ. The CDR3 runs to 22 residues. Unmatched junction bases numbered 19, after V lost 4 bases and J lost 4 bases. The CDR3 nucleotides read TGTGCCAGCAGCCGGTATATCCCGGGACTAGCGGGGGGGAAACCTGCTTACAATGAGCAGTTCTTC. It is translated as CASSRYIPGLAGGKPAYNEQFF.

The chain is built from TRBV27 and TRBJ1-4, with 8 positions matching TRBD1. This CDR3 comprises 14 residues. Germline lookup yields CDR1 MNHEY and CDR2 SMNVEV (reference sequence). V lost 7 bases and J lost 5; bases outside the gene matches: 6. The CDR3 nucleotides read TGTGCCAGCACCCCGACAGGGGCGAATGAAAAACTGTTTTTT. This translates into CASTPTGANEKLFF.

The gene calls are TRBV2 and TRBJ2-6; possibly TRBD1 for D (6 bases). V lost 5 bases and J 4 bases, leaving 12 bases between the germline ends. Germline V gene data show CDR1 as SNHLY and CDR2 as FYNNEI. The CDR3 extends over 15 amino acids. In DNA, the CDR3 is TGTGCCAGCAGTTCGCGACAGGCCGGGGCCAACGTCCTGACTTTC. It codes for CASSSRQAGANVLTF.

The rearrangement uses TRBV6-5 and TRBJ1-5; D may be TRBD1 (5 bases). V dropped 5 bases and J dropped 2 bases, with 10 bases sitting between them. This CDR3 spans 14 amino acids. In germline, CDR1 is MNHEY, CDR2 SVGAGI. The CDR3 reads CASSRQLGNQPQHF. CDR3 nucleotide sequence: TGTGCCAGCAGTAGACAGTTAGGCAATCAGCCCCAGCATTTT.

The chain uses TRBV7-2 and TRBJ2-3; D is perhaps TRBD2 (7 bases). CDR3 length: 15 residues. V was trimmed by 7 bases and J by 5 bases, leaving 19 bases between them. CDR1 and CDR2 from the germline V gene are SGHTA and FQGNSA. The CDR3: CASTHLRGGEDTQYF. CDR3 sequence (DNA): TGTGCCAGCACACATTTGAGGGGGGGCGAAGATACGCAGTATTTT.

In this sample, this clone turned up a few times. The chain has TRBV19 and TRBJ1-4, with D unclear. Germline CDR1 reads LNHDA; CDR2 reads SQIVND (reference sequence). V was shortened by 9 bases and J by 6 bases, with 11 bases between the two germline ends. The CDR3 runs to 12 residues. The CDR3 DNA reads TGTGCCAGCTCAGACCAGGATGAAAAACTGTTTTTT. Its protein product is CASSDQDEKLFF.

The CDR3 DNA sequence: TGTGCCAGCAGCTTGGGAGCTACGCAGTATTTT. The encoded protein is CASSLGATQYF. The genes are TRBV5-6 and TRBJ2-3, with D unclear. The V and J ends lost 0 bases and 8 bases respectively, with 4 bases between them. The germline V gene has CDR1 SGHDT and CDR2 YYEEEE. The CDR3 spans 11 residues. Together with reference TRBV5-6 and TRBJ2-3, the CDR3 gives the full variable domain: DAGVTQSPTHLIKTRGQQVTLRCSPKSGHDTVSWYQQALGQGPQFIFQYYEEEERQRGNFPDRFSGHQFPNYSSELNVNALLLGDSALYLCASSLGATQYFGPGTRLTVL.

The chain joins TRBV18 to TRBJ1-4, with D unresolved. Germline assignment: CDR1 KGHSH and CDR2 LQKENI. CDR3 length equals 14 residues. V was cut by 3 bases and J by 0 bases, with 5 bases left in between. The CDR3: CASSPGPTNEKLFF. CDR3 DNA sequence: TGTGCCAGCTCACCGGGCCCAACTAATGAAAAACTGTTTTTT.

The gene calls are TRBV6-6 and TRBJ2-5; 7 nucleotides align to TRBD1. Germline V gene data show CDR1 as MNHNY and CDR2 as SVGAGI (reference sequence). Losses at the gene ends were 3 bases for V and 5 bases for J; bases not matched to a gene: 6. The CDR3 loop spans 14 amino acids. CDR3 in amino acids: CASSYQPGQETQYF. The CDR3 coding sequence is TGTGCCAGCAGTTATCAACCGGGACAGGAGACCCAGTACTTC.

CDR3 loop: CASSVGGQGETQYF. The CDR3 nucleotides are TGTGCCAGCAGCGTAGGGGGACAGGGAGAGACCCAGTACTTC. The chain couples TRBV9 to TRBJ2-5, with 9 bases identical to TRBD1. The germline V gene has CDR1 SGDLS and CDR2 YYNGEE. Trimming at V came to 0 bases and at J to 4 bases, leaving 1 base not matched to a gene. The CDR3 is 14 amino acids.

The V call is TRBV10-3, the J call TRBJ1-6; tentatively, D is TRBD1 (6 bases). Germline CDR1 reads ENHRY; CDR2 reads SYGVKD. The CDR3 is 15 residues long. V was trimmed by 4 bases and J by 5 bases, leaving 12 bases between them. This CDR3 is CAISVGSGDNSPLHF. CDR3 nucleotide sequence: TGTGCCATCAGTGTCGGTTCAGGGGATAATTCACCCCTCCACTTT.

This clone was detected only a few times. The chain has TRBV7-2 and TRBJ2-2; possibly TRBD2 for D (6 bases). Trimming removed 5 bases at V and 4 bases at J, with 14 bases between. The germline CDR1 and CDR2 sequences are SGHTA and FQGNSA. CDR3 length equals 15 residues. CDR3 residues: CASSMDYLRTGELFF. CDR3 in DNA: TGTGCCAGCAGCATGGACTACCTCCGCACCGGGGAGCTGTTTTTT.

The chain recombines TRBV4-1 with TRBJ2-7; TRBD2 might be the D (7 bases). The V gene lost 4 bases and the J gene lost 3 bases, with 16 bases spanning the gap. This CDR3 contains 15 residues. The germline CDR1 and CDR2 sequences are MGHRA and YSYEKL. DNA for the CDR3: TGCGCCAGCAGCCCCATAGGGGGGGCGATCTACGAGCAGTACTTC. Residues: CASSPIGGAIYEQYF.

This clone showed up just a few times. The J gene is TRBJ1-2, the V gene TRBV6-5, with TRBD1 as a possible D gene (5 bases). The germline V and J ends were trimmed by 7 bases and 6 bases, with 21 bases remaining between them. Germline assignment: CDR1 MNHEY and CDR2 SVGAGI. CDR3 length: 15 residues. The CDR3 protein is CASTPIGKGRNGYTF. The DNA of the CDR3 is TGTGCCAGCACCCCAATTGGAAAGGGGAGGAATGGCTACACCTTC.

V gene TRBV13 combines with J gene TRBJ1-1, with 7 bases matching TRBD1. V dropped 11 bases and J dropped 0; count of bases not matched to a gene: 9. The germline gives CDR1 PRHDT, CDR2 FYEKMQ (reference sequence). The CDR3 has 14 residues. DNA for the CDR3: TGTGCCGGAGGGGGCGATCCCATGAACACTGAAGCTTTCTTT. Translating gives CAGGGDPMNTEAFF. Full variable domain (remainder filled in from reference TRBV13 and TRBJ1-1): AAGVIQSPRHLIKEKRETATLKCYPIPRHDTVYWYQQGPGQDPQFLISFYEKMQSDKGSIPDRFSAQQFSDYHSELNMSSLELGDSALYFCAGGGDPMNTEAFFGQGTRLTVV.